This TCR beta chain was identified during a study of T cells in Graves' hyperthyroidism and ophthalmopathy. Details on this clonotype: Its matching antigen is unknown. A much larger clone lies one base from this, so it may be a read error.

TCR beta CDR3 regions were amplified from RNA transcripts. Primed by the HTBI set, a first-round RT-PCR was run on the TCR CDR3. MiXCR, applied by TCRdb to the multiplex PCR reads, yields one record per CDR3 protein. Of some 800,000 distinct CDR3 sequences listed, roughly 40% were seen once; the top ten hold about 8.9%. With 0 bases clipped from V and 9 bases from J, the junction kept 8 bases outside the gene matches. Germline V gene data show CDR1 as SGHTA and CDR2 as FQGTGA. This CDR3 is 14 amino acids long. Study findings and constraints: In the analysis, a 13 V-J model separated ophthalmopathy from stable hyperthyroidism.

Patients were aged 18 to 65, had disease duration under 2 months, and had newly diagnosed hyperthyroidism. Uncontrolled infection, other autoimmune disease, pregnancy or lactation excluded patients. It was 8.5 to 10 ml of fresh peripheral blood that supplied the PBMCs. The sequence came from a man younger than 30 with Graves' hyperthyroidism. The sequencing sample was made of blood. This rearrangement joins TRBV7-3 to TRBJ2-7; 7 bases are a match to TRBD1. This CDR3 is CASSLTRDREVQYF. CDR3 nucleotide sequence: TGTGCCAGCAGCTTAACAAGGGACAGAGAGGTGCAGTACTTC.